This T cell receptor (beta chain) originates from a study of T-cell memory formation after mild COVID-19. Background on the study: For the most part, TCR clusters were specific to one donor. Whole-study findings and limits: Detection of some responders pre-infection suggested pre-existing cross-reactive memory T cells participated. Shrinking CD4+ clones resided mostly in CM and EM, and CD8+ ones in EMRA.

As concerns this clonotype: Its antigen is unknown.

Trimming left V 1 base short and J 1 base short, with 18 bases between. There are 17 residues in the CDR3. The germline CDR1 and CDR2 sequences are DFQATT and SNEGSKA (reference sequence). 5'RACE primed at constant segments yielded TCR alpha and TCR beta cDNA libraries bearing sample barcodes and UMIs. TCRdb redid the calling of the 5' RACE reads with MiXCR, one entry per CDR3 protein. The data hold some 350,000 distinct CDR3 sequences, with roughly 15% observed a single time. The source material was PBMCs or a T cell subset sorted from them (not recorded which). This receptor was taken from a man between 18 and 29 years old who had mild COVID-19 (a few samples of this study predate the infection). Cell type and time point are not known. The rearrangement joins TRBV20-1 to TRBJ2-3; a possible D gene is TRBD1 (8 bases). CDR3 sequence: CSARALGQGGRTDTQYF. In DNA, the CDR3 is TGCAGTGCTAGAGCTCTTGGACAGGGAGGGCGCACAGATACGCAGTATTTT.